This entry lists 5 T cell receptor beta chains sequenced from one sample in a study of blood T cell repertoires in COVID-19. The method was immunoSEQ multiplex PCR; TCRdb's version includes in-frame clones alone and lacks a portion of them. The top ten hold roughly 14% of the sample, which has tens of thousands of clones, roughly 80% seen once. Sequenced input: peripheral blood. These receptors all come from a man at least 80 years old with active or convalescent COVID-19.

DNA for the CDR3: TGTGCCAGCAGGAAACCGGGACAGGGATACTACGAGCAGTACTTC. As protein: CASRKPGQGYYEQYF. The chain has TRBV27 and TRBJ2-7; 9 positions agree with TRBD1. Trimming removed 6 bases from V and 3 bases from J; junction bases left unmatched: 9. Germline values: CDR1 MNHEY, CDR2 SMNVEV (reference sequence). This CDR3 is built from 15 residues.

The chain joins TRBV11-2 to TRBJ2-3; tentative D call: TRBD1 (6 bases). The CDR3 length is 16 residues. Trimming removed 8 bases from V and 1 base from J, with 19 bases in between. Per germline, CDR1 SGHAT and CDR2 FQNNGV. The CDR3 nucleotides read TGTGCCAGCTCTCTTGGAAGGGCAGGGGGCACAGATACGCAGTATTTT. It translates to CASSLGRAGGTDTQYF.

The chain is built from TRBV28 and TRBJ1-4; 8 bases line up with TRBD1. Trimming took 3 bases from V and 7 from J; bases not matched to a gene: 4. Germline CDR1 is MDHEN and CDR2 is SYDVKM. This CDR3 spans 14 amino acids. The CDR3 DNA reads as TGTGCCAGCAGTTTCGACAGGGGTAGTGAAAAACTGTTTTTT. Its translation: CASSFDRGSEKLFF.

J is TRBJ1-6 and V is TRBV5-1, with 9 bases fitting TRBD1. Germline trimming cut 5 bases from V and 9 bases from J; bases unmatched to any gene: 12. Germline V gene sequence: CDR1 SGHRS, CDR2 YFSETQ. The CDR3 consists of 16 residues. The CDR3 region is CASRETGGADSSPLHF. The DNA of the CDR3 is TGCGCCAGCAGGGAAACAGGGGGCGCAGATTCTTCACCCCTCCACTTT. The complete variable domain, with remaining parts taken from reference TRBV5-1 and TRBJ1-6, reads KAGVTQTPRYLIKTRGQQVTLSCSPISGHRSVSWYQQTPGQGLQFLFEYFSETQRNKGNFPGRFSGRQFSNSRSEMNVSTLELGDSALYLCASRETGGADSSPLHFGNGTRLTVT.

The CDR3 DNA sequence: TGTGCCAGCAGTTTACTACTTTCCACAGATACGCAGTATTTT. Translation gives CASSLLLSTDTQYF. V and J are TRBV6-2 or TRBV6-3 and TRBJ2-3, with D hard to call. The germline gives CDR1 MNHEY, CDR2 SVGEGT. The CDR3 runs 14 residues. V shed 4 bases and J shed 2 bases, with 10 bases lying between them.